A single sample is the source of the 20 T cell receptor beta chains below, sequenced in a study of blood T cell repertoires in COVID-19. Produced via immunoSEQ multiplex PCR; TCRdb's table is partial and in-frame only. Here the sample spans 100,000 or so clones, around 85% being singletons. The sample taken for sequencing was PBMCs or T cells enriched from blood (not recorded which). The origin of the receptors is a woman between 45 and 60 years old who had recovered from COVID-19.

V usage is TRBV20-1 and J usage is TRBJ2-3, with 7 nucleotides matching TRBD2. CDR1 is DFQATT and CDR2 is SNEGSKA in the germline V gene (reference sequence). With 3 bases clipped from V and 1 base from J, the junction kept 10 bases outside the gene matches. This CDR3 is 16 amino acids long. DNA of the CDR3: TGCAGTGCTAGTTCTGTCGGGGGGAGACGCACAGATACGCAGTATTTT. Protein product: CSASSVGGRRTDTQYF.

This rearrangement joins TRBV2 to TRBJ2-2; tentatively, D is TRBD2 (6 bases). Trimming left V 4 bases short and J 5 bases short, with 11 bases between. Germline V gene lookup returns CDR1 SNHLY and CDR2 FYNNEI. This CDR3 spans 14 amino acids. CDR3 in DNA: TGTGCCAGCAGTGGTGTGGGGGGTACCGGGGAGCTGTTTTTT. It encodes CASSGVGGTGELFF.

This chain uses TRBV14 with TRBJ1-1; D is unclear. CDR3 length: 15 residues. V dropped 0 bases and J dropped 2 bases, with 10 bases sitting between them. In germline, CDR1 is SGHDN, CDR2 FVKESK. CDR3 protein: CASSQDRSLNTEAFF. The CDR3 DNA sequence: TGTGCCAGCAGCCAAGACAGGTCCCTAAACACTGAAGCTTTCTTT.

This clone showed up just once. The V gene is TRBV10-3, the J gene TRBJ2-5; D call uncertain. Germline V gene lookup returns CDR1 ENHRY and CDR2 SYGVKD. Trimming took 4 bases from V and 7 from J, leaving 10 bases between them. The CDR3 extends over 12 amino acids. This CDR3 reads CAISVAGGTQYF. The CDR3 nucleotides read TGTGCCATCAGTGTGGCTGGTGGGACCCAGTACTTC.

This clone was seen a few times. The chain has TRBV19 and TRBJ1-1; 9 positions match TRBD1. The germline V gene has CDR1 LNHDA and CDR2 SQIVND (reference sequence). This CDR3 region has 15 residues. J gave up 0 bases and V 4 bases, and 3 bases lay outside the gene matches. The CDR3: CASSRDRGMNTEAFF. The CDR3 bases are TGTGCCAGTAGTAGAGACAGGGGGATGAACACTGAAGCTTTCTTT.

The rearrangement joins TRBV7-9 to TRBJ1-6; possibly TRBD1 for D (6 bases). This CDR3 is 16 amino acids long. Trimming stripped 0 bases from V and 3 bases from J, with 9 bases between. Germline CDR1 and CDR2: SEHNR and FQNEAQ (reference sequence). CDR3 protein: CASSLAPGVYNSPLHF. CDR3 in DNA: TGTGCCAGCAGCTTAGCGCCAGGGGTCTATAATTCACCCCTCCACTTT. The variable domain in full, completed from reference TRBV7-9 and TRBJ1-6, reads DTGVSQNPRHKITKRGQNVTFRCDPISEHNRLYWYRQTLGQGPEFLTYFQNEAQLEKSRLLSDRFSAERPKGSFSTLEIQRTEQGDSAMYLCASSLAPGVYNSPLHFGNGTRLTVT.

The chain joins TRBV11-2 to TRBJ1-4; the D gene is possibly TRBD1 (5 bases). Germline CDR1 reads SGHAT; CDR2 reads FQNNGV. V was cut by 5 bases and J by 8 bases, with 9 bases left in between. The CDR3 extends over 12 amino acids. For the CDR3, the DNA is TGTGCCAGCAGCCTCGACAGAGAAAAACTGTTTTTT. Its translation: CASSLDREKLFF. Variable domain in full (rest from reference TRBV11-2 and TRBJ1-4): EAGVAQSPRYKIIEKRQSVAFWCNPISGHATLYWYQQILGQGPKLLIQFQNNGVVDDSQLPKDRFSAERLKGVDSTLKIQPAKLEDSAVYLCASSLDREKLFFGSGTQLSVL.

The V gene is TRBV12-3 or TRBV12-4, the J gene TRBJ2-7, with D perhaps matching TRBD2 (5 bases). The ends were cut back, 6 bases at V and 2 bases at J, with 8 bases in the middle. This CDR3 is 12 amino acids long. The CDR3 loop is CASSEGPYEQYF. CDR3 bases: TGTGCCAGCAGCGAGGGCCCCTACGAGCAGTACTTC.

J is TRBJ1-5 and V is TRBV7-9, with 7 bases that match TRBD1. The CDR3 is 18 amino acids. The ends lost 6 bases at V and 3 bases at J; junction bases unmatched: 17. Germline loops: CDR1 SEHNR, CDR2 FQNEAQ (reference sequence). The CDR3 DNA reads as TGTGCCAGCAGTTCCGGACAGGAGCTTCTCAAATTCAATCAGCCCCAGCATTTT. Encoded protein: CASSSGQELLKFNQPQHF.

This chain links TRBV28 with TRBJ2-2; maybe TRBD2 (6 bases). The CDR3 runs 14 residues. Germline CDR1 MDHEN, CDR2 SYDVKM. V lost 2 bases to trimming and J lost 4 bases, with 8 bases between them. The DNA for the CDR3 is TGTGCCAGCAGTTTACGGGAGTCCACCGGGGAGCTGTTTTTT. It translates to CASSLRESTGELFF.

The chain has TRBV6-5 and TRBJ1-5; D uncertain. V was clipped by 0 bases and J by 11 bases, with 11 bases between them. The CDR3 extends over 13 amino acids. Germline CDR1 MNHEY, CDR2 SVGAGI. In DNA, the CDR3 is TGTGCCAGCAGTTACTCGGAGATTGCAGCCCAGCATTTT. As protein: CASSYSEIAAQHF.

The CDR3: CASSPLTGPNTEAFF. The CDR3 coding sequence is TGTGCCAGCAGTCCACTAACAGGGCCCAACACTGAAGCTTTCTTT. The rearrangement uses TRBV27 and TRBJ1-1, with D tentatively TRBD1 (6 bases). The CDR3 extends over 15 amino acids. The germline V gene has CDR1 MNHEY and CDR2 SMNVEV (reference sequence). The V end was cut by 5 bases, the J end by 2 bases, with 15 bases between.

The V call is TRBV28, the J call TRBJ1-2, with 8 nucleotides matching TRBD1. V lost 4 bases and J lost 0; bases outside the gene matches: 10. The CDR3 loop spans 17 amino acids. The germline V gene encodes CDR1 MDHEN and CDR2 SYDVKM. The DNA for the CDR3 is TGTGCCAGCAGTTCTCCAGGGGGCATATCGGCTAACTATGGCTACACCTTC. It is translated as CASSSPGGISANYGYTF.

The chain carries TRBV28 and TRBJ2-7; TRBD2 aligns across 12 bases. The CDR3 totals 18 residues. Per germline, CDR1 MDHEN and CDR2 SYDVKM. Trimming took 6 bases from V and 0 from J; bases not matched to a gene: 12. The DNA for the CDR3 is TGTGCCAGCAGCCCTAGCGGGGGGGCCGTAATGGGCTCCTACGAGCAGTACTTC. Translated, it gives CASSPSGGAVMGSYEQYF.

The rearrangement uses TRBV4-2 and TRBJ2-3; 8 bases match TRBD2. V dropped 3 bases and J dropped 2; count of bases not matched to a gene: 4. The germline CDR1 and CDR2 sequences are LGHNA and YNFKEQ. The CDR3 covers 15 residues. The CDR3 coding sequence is TGTGCCAGCAGCCAGAAAGCGGGGGCCACAGATACGCAGTATTTT. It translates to CASSQKAGATDTQYF.

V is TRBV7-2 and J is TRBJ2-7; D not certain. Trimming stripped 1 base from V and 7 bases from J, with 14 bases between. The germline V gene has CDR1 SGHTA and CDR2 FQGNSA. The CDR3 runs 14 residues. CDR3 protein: CASSLGSTLDEQYF. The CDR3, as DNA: TGTGCCAGCAGCTTAGGTTCTACGCTAGATGAGCAGTACTTC.

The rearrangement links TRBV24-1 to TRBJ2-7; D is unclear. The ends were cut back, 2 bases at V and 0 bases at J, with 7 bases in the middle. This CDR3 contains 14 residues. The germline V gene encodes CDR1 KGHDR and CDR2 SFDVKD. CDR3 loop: CATSDSPPSYEQYF. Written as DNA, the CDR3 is TGTGCCACCAGTGATTCCCCTCCCTCCTACGAGCAGTACTTC.

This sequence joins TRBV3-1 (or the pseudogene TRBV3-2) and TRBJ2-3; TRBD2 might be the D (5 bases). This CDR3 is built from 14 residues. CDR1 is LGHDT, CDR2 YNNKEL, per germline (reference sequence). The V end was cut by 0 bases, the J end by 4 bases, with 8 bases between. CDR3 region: CASSQEGGSDTQYF. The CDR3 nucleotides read TGTGCCAGCAGCCAAGAAGGCGGGTCAGATACGCAGTATTTT.

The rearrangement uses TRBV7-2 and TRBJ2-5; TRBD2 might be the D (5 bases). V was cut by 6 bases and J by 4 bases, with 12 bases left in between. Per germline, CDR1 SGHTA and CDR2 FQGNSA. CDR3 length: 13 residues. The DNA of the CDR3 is TGTGCCAGCAGAAGAGCGGTTCGAGAGACCCAGTACTTC. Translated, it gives CASRRAVRETQYF.

DNA of the CDR3: TGTGCCAGTAGTATCACGGCGGGAGATTATGATGAGCAGTTCTTC. This sequence encodes CASSITAGDYDEQFF. V is TRBV19 and J is TRBJ2-1; 7 bases map to TRBD2. J gave up 8 bases and V 3 bases, and 10 bases lay outside the gene matches. CDR1 is LNHDA and CDR2 is SQIVND in the germline V gene (reference sequence). CDR3 length: 15 residues.